This T cell receptor beta chain was captured in a study of cytomegalovirus exposure and HLA in healthy donors. The PCR had 60 Vbeta and 13 Jbeta primers. Libraries were prepared by immunoSEQ multiplex PCR; TCRdb keeps only in-frame clonotypes and omits some of them. Of approximately 200,000 clones listed, approximately 79% are singletons. This clone was seen a single time. The CDR3 is 14 residues long. V dropped 6 bases and J dropped 4; count of bases not matched to a gene: 5. Germline V CDR1 and CDR2: SGHRS, YFSETQ. Material: PBMCs. This sequence was found in a girl aged 10-17 years in good health and CMV-seropositive. The gene calls are TRBV5-1 and TRBJ1-2; 11 bases are shared with TRBD1. The CDR3 here is CASTTGTGGYGYTF. CDR3 coding DNA: TGCGCCAGCACAACCGGGACAGGGGGCTATGGCTACACCTTC. Looking up the rest from reference TRBV5-1 and TRBJ1-2 gives the full variable domain: KAGVTQTPRYLIKTRGQQVTLSCSPISGHRSVSWYQQTPGQGLQFLFEYFSETQRNKGNFPGRFSGRQFSNSRSEMNVSTLELGDSALYLCASTTGTGGYGYTFGSGTRLTVV.